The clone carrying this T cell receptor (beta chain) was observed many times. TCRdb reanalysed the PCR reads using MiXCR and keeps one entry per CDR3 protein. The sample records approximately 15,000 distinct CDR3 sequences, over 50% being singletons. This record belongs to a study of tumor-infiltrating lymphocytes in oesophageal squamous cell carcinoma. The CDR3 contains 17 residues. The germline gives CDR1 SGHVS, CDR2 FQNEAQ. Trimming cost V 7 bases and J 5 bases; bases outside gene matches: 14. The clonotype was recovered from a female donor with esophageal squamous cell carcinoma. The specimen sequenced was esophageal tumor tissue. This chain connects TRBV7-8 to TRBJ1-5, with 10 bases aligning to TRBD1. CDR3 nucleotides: TGTGCCAGCACCCGGGACAGGGGAAGAAGCAAGTATCAGCCCCAGCATTTT. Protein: CASTRDRGRSKYQPQHF.